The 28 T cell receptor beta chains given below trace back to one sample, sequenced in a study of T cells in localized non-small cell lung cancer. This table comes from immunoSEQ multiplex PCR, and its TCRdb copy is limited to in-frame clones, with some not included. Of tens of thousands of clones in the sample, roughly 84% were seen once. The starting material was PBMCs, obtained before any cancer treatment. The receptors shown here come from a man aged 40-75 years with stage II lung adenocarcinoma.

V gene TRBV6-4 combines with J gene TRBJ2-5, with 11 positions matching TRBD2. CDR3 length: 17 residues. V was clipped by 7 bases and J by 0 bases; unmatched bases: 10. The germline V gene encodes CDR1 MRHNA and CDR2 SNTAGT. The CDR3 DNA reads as TGTGCCAGCAATATGACTAGCGGGACGAGATACCAAGAGACCCAGTACTTC. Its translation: CASNMTSGTRYQETQYF.

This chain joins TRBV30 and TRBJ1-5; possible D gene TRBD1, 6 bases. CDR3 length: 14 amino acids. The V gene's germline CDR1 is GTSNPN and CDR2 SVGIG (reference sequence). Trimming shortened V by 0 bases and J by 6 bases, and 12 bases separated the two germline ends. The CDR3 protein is CAWSVGGASQPQHF. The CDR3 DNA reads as TGTGCCTGGAGTGTGGGGGGGGCGAGTCAGCCCCAGCATTTT.

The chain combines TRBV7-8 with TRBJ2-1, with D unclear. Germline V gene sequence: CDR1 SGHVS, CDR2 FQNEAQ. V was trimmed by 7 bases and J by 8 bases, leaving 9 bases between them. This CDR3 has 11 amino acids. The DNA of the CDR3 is TGTGCCAGCACCATGGACCATGAGCAGTTCTTC. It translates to CASTMDHEQFF.

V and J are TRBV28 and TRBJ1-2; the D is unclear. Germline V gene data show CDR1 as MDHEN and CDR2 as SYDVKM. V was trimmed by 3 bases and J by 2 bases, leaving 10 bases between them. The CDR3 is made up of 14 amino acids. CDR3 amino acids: CASSLRSQNYGYTF. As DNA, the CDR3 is TGTGCCAGCAGTTTGCGGTCGCAGAACTATGGCTACACCTTC.

In DNA, the CDR3 is TGTGCCAGTAGTATCGGGTTCTCTGGAAACACCATATATTTT. It translates to CASSIGFSGNTIYF. The genes are TRBV19 and TRBJ1-3, with D unclear. The CDR3 runs to 14 residues. Trimming removed 3 bases from V and 0 bases from J, with 6 bases in between. The germline CDR1 and CDR2 sequences are LNHDA and SQIVND (reference sequence).

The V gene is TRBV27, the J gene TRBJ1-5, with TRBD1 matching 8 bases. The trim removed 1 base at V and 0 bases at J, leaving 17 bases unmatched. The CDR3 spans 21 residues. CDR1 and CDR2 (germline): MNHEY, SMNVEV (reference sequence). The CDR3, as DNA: TGTGCCAGCAGTTTATATGGGGGGACAGGCGGGAGAGGCTATAGCAATCAGCCCCAGCATTTT. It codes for CASSLYGGTGGRGYSNQPQHF.

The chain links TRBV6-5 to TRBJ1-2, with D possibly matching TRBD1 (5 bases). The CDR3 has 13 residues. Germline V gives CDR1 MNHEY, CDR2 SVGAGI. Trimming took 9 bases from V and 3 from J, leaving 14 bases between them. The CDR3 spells CARIWRGYYGYTF. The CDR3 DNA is TGTGCCAGAATCTGGCGGGGCTACTATGGCTACACCTTC.

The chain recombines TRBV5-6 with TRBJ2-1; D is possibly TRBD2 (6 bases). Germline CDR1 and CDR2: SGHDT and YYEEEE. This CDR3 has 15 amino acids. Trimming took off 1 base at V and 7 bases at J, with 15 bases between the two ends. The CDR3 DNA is TGTGCCAGCAGCTTGATGGGGGGAAAGGGTAATGAGCAGTTCTTC. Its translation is CASSLMGGKGNEQFF. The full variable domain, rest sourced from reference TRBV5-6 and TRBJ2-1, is DAGVTQSPTHLIKTRGQQVTLRCSPKSGHDTVSWYQQALGQGPQFIFQYYEEEERQRGNFPDRFSGHQFPNYSSELNVNALLLGDSALYLCASSLMGGKGNEQFFGPGTRLTVL.

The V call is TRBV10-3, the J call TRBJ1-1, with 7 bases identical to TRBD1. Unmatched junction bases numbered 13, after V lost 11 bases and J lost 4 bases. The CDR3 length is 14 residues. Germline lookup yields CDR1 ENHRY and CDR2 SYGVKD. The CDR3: CAGGATGSSTEAFF. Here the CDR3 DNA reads TGTGCCGGGGGGGCGACAGGGTCGAGCACTGAAGCTTTCTTT.

CDR3 in amino acids: CASSLDPGSSPQHF. The DNA of the CDR3 is TGTGCCAGCAGCTTAGATCCGGGCAGTTCGCCCCAGCATTTT. The rearrangement joins TRBV11-2 to TRBJ1-5; D remains ambiguous. From germline, CDR1 is SGHAT and CDR2 FQNNGV. The CDR3 consists of 14 residues. V was trimmed by 0 bases and J by 9 bases, leaving 12 bases between them.

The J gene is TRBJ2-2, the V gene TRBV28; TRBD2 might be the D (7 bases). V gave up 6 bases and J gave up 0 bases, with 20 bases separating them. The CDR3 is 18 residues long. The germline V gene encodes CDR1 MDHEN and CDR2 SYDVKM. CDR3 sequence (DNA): TGTGCCAGCAGGCCGGGGGAGGGGGTGACTTCGAACACCGGGGAGCTGTTTTTT. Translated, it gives CASRPGEGVTSNTGELFF.

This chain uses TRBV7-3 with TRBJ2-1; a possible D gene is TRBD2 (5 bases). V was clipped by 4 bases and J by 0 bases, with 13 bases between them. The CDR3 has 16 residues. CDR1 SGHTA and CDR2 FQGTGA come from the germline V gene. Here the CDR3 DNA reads TGTGCCAGCAGCTCTGGGCCTGGGAGCTCCTACAATGAGCAGTTCTTC. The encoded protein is CASSSGPGSSYNEQFF.

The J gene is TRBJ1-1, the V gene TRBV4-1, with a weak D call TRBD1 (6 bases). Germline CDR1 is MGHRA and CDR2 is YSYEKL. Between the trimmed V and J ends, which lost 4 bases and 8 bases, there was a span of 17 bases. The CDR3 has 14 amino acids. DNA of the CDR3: TGCGCCAGCAGCCGAGGGACACTCGAGGGCGAAGCTTTCTTT. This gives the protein CASSRGTLEGEAFF.

The CDR3: CASSPQGDFLYQETQYF. CDR3 nucleotide sequence: TGTGCCAGCTCACCGCAAGGGGACTTTCTGTACCAAGAGACCCAGTACTTC. The rearrangement links TRBV18 to TRBJ2-5, with a weak D call TRBD2 (6 bases). The germline V gene has CDR1 KGHSH and CDR2 LQKENI. This CDR3 is 17 amino acids long. The V end lost 3 bases, the J end lost 0 bases, and 17 bases lay between the germline ends.

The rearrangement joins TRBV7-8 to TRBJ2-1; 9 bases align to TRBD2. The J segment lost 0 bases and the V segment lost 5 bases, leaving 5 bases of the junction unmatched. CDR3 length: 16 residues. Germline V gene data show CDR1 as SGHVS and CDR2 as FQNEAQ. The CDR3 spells CASSTPTSGSYNEQFF. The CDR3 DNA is TGTGCCAGCAGCACACCGACTAGCGGCTCCTACAATGAGCAGTTCTTC.

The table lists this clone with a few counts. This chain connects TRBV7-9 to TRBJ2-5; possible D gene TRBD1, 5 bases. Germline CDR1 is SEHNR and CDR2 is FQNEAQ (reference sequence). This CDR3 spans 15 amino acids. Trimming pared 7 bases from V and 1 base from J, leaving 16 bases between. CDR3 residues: CASTPVRVFQETQYF. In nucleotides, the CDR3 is TGTGCCAGCACCCCCGTCAGGGTATTCCAAGAGACCCAGTACTTC.

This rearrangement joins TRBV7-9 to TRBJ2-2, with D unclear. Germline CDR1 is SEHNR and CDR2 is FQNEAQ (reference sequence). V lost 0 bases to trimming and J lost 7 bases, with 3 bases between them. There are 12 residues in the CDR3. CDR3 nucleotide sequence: TGTGCCAGCAGCTTAGCGGTCGGGGAGCTGTTTTTT. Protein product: CASSLAVGELFF.

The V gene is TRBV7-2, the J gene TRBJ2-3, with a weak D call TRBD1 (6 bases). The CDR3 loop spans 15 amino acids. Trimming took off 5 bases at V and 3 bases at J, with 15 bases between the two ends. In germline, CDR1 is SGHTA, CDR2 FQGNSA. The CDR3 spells CASSAQGSVTDTQYF. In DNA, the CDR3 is TGTGCCAGCAGCGCTCAGGGGTCTGTGACAGATACGCAGTATTTT.

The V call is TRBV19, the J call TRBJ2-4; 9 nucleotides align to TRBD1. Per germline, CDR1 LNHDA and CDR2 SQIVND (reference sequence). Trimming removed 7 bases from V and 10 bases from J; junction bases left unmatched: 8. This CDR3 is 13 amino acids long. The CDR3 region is CASTLFGQGIQYF. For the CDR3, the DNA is TGTGCCAGTACGCTTTTTGGACAGGGGATTCAGTACTTC.

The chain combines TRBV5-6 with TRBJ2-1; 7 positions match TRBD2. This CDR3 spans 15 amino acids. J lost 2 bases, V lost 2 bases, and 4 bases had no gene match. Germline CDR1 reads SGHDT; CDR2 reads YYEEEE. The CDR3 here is CASSLLAPAYNEQFF. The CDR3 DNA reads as TGTGCCAGCAGCTTACTAGCGCCGGCCTACAATGAGCAGTTCTTC.

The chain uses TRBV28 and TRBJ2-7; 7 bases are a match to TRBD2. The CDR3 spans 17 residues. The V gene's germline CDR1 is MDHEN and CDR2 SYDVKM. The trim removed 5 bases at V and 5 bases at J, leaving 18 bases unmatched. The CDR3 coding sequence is TGTGCCAGCAGTCCGGGGGGTAGTGGGGTATCCTGGGACGAGCAGTACTTC. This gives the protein CASSPGGSGVSWDEQYF.

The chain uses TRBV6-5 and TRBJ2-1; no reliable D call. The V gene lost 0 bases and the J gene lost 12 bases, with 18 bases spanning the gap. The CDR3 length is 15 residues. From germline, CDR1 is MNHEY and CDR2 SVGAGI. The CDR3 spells CASSYSGPQGRVQFF. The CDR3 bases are TGTGCCAGCAGTTACTCCGGACCCCAAGGAAGGGTGCAGTTCTTC.

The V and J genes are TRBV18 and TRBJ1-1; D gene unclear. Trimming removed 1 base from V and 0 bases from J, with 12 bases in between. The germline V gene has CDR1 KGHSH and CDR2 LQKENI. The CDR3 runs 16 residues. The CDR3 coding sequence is TGTGCCAGCTCACCACGGGAGGGTCCACTGAACACTGAAGCTTTCTTT. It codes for CASSPREGPLNTEAFF.

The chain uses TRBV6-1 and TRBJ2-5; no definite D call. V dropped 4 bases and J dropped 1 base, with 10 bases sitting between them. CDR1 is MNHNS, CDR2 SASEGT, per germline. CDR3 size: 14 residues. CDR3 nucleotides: TGTGCCAGCAGTGTTGGGTGGAGCCAAGAGACCCAGTACTTC. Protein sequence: CASSVGWSQETQYF.

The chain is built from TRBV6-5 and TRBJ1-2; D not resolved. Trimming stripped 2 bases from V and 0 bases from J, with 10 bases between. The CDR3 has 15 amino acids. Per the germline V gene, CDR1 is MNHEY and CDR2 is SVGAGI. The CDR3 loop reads CASSYTGNANYGYTF. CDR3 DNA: TGTGCCAGCAGTTACACGGGTAACGCTAACTATGGCTACACCTTC.

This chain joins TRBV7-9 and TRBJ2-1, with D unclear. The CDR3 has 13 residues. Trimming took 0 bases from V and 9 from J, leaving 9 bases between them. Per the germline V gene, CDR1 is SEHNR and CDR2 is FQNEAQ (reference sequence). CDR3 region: CASSLAPLIEQFF. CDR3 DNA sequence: TGTGCCAGCAGCTTAGCGCCCCTTATTGAGCAGTTCTTC.

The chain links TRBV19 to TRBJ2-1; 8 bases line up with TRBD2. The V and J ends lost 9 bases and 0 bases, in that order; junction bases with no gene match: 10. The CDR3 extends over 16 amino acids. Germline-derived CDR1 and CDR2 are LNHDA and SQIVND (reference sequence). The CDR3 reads CASTMGGGISYNEQFF. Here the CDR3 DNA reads TGTGCCAGCACCATGGGCGGGGGGATCTCCTACAATGAGCAGTTCTTC.

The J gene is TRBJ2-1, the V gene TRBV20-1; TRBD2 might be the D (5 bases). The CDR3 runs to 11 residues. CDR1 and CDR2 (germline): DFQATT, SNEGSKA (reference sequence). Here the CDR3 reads CSGGTYNEQFF. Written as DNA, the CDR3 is TGCAGCGGAGGCACCTACAATGAGCAGTTCTTC.